Following are 27 T cell receptor beta chains from one sample sequenced in a study of T cell responses to AZD1222 COVID-19 vaccine. The method was immunoSEQ multiplex PCR; TCRdb's version includes in-frame clones alone and lacks a portion of them. This sample has over 85,000 clones, with more than 90% found just once. The sample was peripheral blood, taken on day 0 of AZD1222 vaccination. The origin of the receptors is an adult in good health.

The V gene is TRBV6-5, the J gene TRBJ1-3; D perhaps matches TRBD1 (5 bases). This CDR3 has 15 amino acids. Germline assignment: CDR1 MNHEY and CDR2 SVGAGI. V dropped 7 bases and J dropped 0 bases, with 13 bases sitting between them. DNA of the CDR3: TGTGCCAGCAACGAAGACAGTTACTCTGGAAACACCATATATTTT. This codes for CASNEDSYSGNTIYF.

The chain has TRBV27 and TRBJ1-4; 11 nucleotides line up with TRBD1. V trimming: 6 bases; J trimming: 3 bases; junction bases outside the gene matches: 6. The CDR3 length is 16 residues. Per germline, CDR1 MNHEY and CDR2 SMNVEV (reference sequence). The CDR3 reads CASRGQGAPANEKLFF. The CDR3 DNA is TGTGCCAGCAGAGGACAGGGGGCGCCGGCTAATGAAAAACTGTTTTTT. The variable domain in full, with the rest retrieved from reference TRBV27 and TRBJ1-4, is EAQVTQNPRYLITVTGKKLTVTCSQNMNHEYMSWYRQDPGLGLRQIYYSMNVEVTDKGDVPEGYKVSRKEKRNFPLILESPSPNQTSLYFCASRGQGAPANEKLFFGSGTQLSVL.

This clone came up a few times. This chain uses TRBV4-2 with TRBJ2-1; D might be TRBD2 (6 bases). CDR1 and CDR2 from the germline V gene are LGHNA and YNFKEQ. The CDR3 is 18 amino acids. Trimming removed 0 bases at V and 3 bases at J, with 18 bases between. Here the CDR3 DNA reads TGTGCCAGCAGCCAAGAACGTACCGGGACTCAGCACTACAATGAGCAGTTCTTC. Translation: CASSQERTGTQHYNEQFF.

This clone was counted a single time. The CDR3: CASSHVPGQGENIQYF. Written as DNA, the CDR3 is TGCGCCAGCAGCCATGTGCCGGGACAGGGGGAAAACATTCAGTACTTC. The V and J genes are TRBV4-1 and TRBJ2-4; TRBD1 matches at 11 bases. The CDR3 spans 16 residues. The junction had 6 bases not matched to a gene; V was cut back by 3 bases and J by 5 bases. Germline V gene data show CDR1 as MGHRA and CDR2 as YSYEKL.

The table lists this clone with a count of one. This chain uses TRBV7-2 with TRBJ1-5, with D hard to call. V was shortened by 4 bases and J by 7 bases, with 17 bases between the two germline ends. The germline gives CDR1 SGHTA, CDR2 FQGNSA. The CDR3 is 15 residues long. CDR3 loop: CASSSSTHRTQPQHF. The CDR3 coding sequence is TGTGCCAGCAGCTCTTCGACCCATCGGACCCAGCCCCAGCATTTT.

The J gene is TRBJ1-1, the V gene TRBV7-2; D is unresolved. Looked up from germline, CDR1 is SGHTA and CDR2 is FQGNSA. The CDR3 contains 17 residues. V lost 0 bases to trimming and J lost 3 bases, with 17 bases between them. The CDR3: CASSLAGGARLDTEAFF. The CDR3 DNA reads as TGTGCCAGCAGCTTAGCGGGTGGCGCCCGACTGGACACTGAAGCTTTCTTT.

This sequence joins TRBV14 and TRBJ1-6, with D unresolved. The CDR3 is made up of 13 amino acids. Germline V CDR1 and CDR2: SGHDN, FVKESK. The V gene lost 4 bases and the J gene lost 10 bases, with 11 bases spanning the gap. In nucleotides, the CDR3 is TGTGCCAGCAGCCTCGGGTCGCGGTCACCCCTCCACTTT. Its protein is CASSLGSRSPLHF.

V usage is TRBV3-1 (or the pseudogene TRBV3-2) and J usage is TRBJ1-6; perhaps TRBD1 as D (5 bases). V lost 5 bases to trimming and J lost 14 bases, with 22 bases between them. The germline V gene has CDR1 LGHDT and CDR2 YNNKEL (reference sequence). The CDR3 is 15 residues long. CDR3 sequence: CASSTRGEGPEALHF. Written as DNA, the CDR3 is TGTGCCAGCAGCACCCGGGGGGAAGGCCCGGAGGCCCTCCACTTT.

The chain combines TRBV9 with TRBJ2-5, with 9 bases lining up with TRBD2. The germline CDR1 and CDR2 sequences are SGDLS and YYNGEE. There are 16 residues in the CDR3. Trimming at V came to 1 base and at J to 0 bases, leaving 4 bases not matched to a gene. CDR3 sequence (DNA): TGTGCCAGCAGCGTATGGTCTAGCGGGGACCAAGAGACCCAGTACTTC. This gives the protein CASSVWSSGDQETQYF.

The chain links TRBV12-5 to TRBJ2-5, with 8 bases lining up with TRBD2. The CDR3 runs 15 residues. Looked up from germline, CDR1 is LGHNT and CDR2 is FRNRAP. Trimming took 1 base from V and 5 from J; bases not matched to a gene: 6. This CDR3 reads CASGLAPGGVETQYF. The DNA of the CDR3 is TGTGCTAGTGGTTTGGCCCCGGGGGGGGTGGAGACCCAGTACTTC.

CDR3 sequence reads: CASSFETGTGRNGYTF. The CDR3 nucleotides read TGTGCCAGTAGTTTTGAAACCGGGACAGGGAGGAATGGCTACACCTTC. The rearrangement joins TRBV19 to TRBJ1-2, with 9 positions matching TRBD1. V was pared by 5 bases and J by 6 bases, with 13 bases of the junction left unmatched. Looked up from germline, CDR1 is LNHDA and CDR2 is SQIVND (reference sequence). CDR3 length equals 16 residues.

The CDR3 protein is CAIMGLADTDTQYF. The CDR3, as DNA: TGTGCCATCATGGGACTAGCGGACACAGATACGCAGTATTTT. The V and J genes are TRBV10-3 and TRBJ2-3, with TRBD2 matching over 11 bases. Germline V gene data show CDR1 as ENHRY and CDR2 as SYGVKD. The CDR3 length is 14 residues. V shed 7 bases, J shed 2 bases, and the junction held 2 bases outside the gene matches.

The V gene is TRBV6-1, the J gene TRBJ1-6; a weak D match, TRBD1 (5 bases). V shed 2 bases and J shed 10 bases, with 24 bases lying between them. The CDR3 consists of 18 residues. Germline CDR1 MNHNS, CDR2 SASEGT. CDR3 loop: CASSETAGLVADRSPLHF. The CDR3 DNA reads as TGTGCCAGCAGTGAAACGGCAGGGTTAGTGGCTGATCGGTCACCCCTCCACTTT.

The chain carries TRBV4-1 and TRBJ1-4, with D uncertain. The CDR3 is 16 residues long. Germline values: CDR1 MGHRA, CDR2 YSYEKL. Between the trimmed V and J ends, which lost 3 bases and 12 bases, there was a span of 23 bases. The CDR3 here is CASSHLPMGSTVELFF. CDR3 nucleotides: TGCGCCAGCAGCCATTTGCCGATGGGTTCTACAGTAGAACTGTTTTTT.

The chain couples TRBV6-1 to TRBJ1-5; TRBD1 aligns across 7 bases. CDR1 is MNHNS, CDR2 SASEGT, per germline. The CDR3 totals 17 residues. J gave up 6 bases and V 0 bases, and 11 bases lay outside the gene matches. CDR3 sequence: CASSEAPTGLHGQPQHF. The CDR3 DNA reads TGTGCCAGCAGTGAAGCCCCGACAGGGCTGCATGGTCAGCCCCAGCATTTT.

V usage is TRBV12-3 or TRBV12-4 and J usage is TRBJ1-2, with a tentative D call TRBD1 (6 bases). CDR3 length: 13 amino acids. V lost 5 bases to trimming and J lost 2 bases, with 9 bases between them. CDR3 sequence (DNA): TGTGCCAGCAGTCGACAGGTGAACTATGGCTACACCTTC. As protein: CASSRQVNYGYTF.

The chain combines TRBV2 with TRBJ1-5; D not resolved. CDR1 is SNHLY, CDR2 FYNNEI, per germline. The CDR3 has 13 residues. V lost 7 bases and J lost 4, with 11 bases in between. The CDR3 protein is CASKQWVNQPQHF. For the CDR3, the DNA is TGTGCCAGCAAGCAGTGGGTAAATCAGCCCCAGCATTTT.

The CDR3 nucleotides read TGTGCCAGCAGCTTACTCGGAGATAGCAATCAGCCCCAGCATTTT. This codes for CASSLLGDSNQPQHF. The chain is built from TRBV7-2 and TRBJ1-5; no firm D call. The CDR3 spans 15 residues. Trimming stripped 2 bases from V and 0 bases from J, with 8 bases between. In germline, CDR1 is SGHTA, CDR2 FQGNSA.

The rearrangement uses TRBV29-1 and TRBJ2-7; possible D gene TRBD1, 7 bases. This CDR3 is 15 amino acids long. Between the trimmed V and J ends, which lost 7 bases and 8 bases, there was a span of 27 bases. Germline CDR1 SQVTM, CDR2 ANQGSEA. The DNA for the CDR3 is TGCAGCGCTGTTAGTGCGGACTCCGGGGGACAGCAGCAGTACTTC. Its translation is CSAVSADSGGQQQYF.

This clone was observed once. This chain connects TRBV2 to TRBJ2-1, with TRBD1 matching 7 bases. The CDR3 sequence is 15 residues long. Germline CDR1 reads SNHLY; CDR2 reads FYNNEI. The V gene end was trimmed by 4 bases and the J gene end by 2 bases; junction bases not matched to a gene: 5. The chain's CDR3 is CASSGQGHTYNEQFF. The DNA for the CDR3 is TGTGCCAGCAGTGGACAGGGTCACACCTACAATGAGCAGTTCTTC.

This chain joins TRBV2 and TRBJ1-1; no firm D call. The CDR3 extends over 16 amino acids. V was trimmed by 7 bases and J by 5 bases, leaving 23 bases between them. Germline V lookup: CDR1 SNHLY, CDR2 FYNNEI. Written as DNA, the CDR3 is TGTGCCAGCATCGGTTGGCAGGCCTTGAAGGGTACTGAAGCTTTCTTT. This encodes CASIGWQALKGTEAFF.

The chain carries TRBV9 and TRBJ1-1; the D gene is possibly TRBD1 (5 bases). V was cut by 4 bases and J by 0 bases, with 10 bases left in between. CDR1 and CDR2 from the germline V gene are SGDLS and YYNGEE. This CDR3 contains 14 residues. The CDR3 is CASSLRGMNTEAFF. CDR3 DNA: TGTGCCAGCAGCCTCCGGGGGATGAACACTGAAGCTTTCTTT.

This clone was observed a handful of times. J is TRBJ2-5 and V is TRBV5-4, with D tentatively TRBD2 (6 bases). CDR3 length: 13 residues. Germline assignment: CDR1 SGHNT and CDR2 YYREEE (reference sequence). Trimming removed 0 bases from V and 7 bases from J, with 10 bases in between. CDR3 amino acids: CASSLGQEGTQYF. The CDR3 nucleotides are TGTGCCAGCAGCTTGGGGCAGGAGGGGACCCAGTACTTC.

The chain joins TRBV9 to TRBJ1-4; weak D call: TRBD1 (5 bases). Per germline, CDR1 SGDLS and CDR2 YYNGEE. The CDR3 sequence is 16 residues long. V was pared by 4 bases and J by 0 bases, with 13 bases between. DNA of the CDR3: TGTGCCAGCAGCCAGAGTGGGGCTGCAACTAATGAAAAACTGTTTTTT. The encoded protein is CASSQSGAATNEKLFF.

The rearrangement uses TRBV24-1 and TRBJ2-1, with 8 positions matching TRBD2. Looked up from germline, CDR1 is KGHDR and CDR2 is SFDVKD. J gave up 8 bases and V 2 bases, and 10 bases lay outside the gene matches. The length of the CDR3 is 16 residues. In DNA, the CDR3 is TGTGCCACCAGTGATTCGGGACGGGAGGGCGAGGATGAGCAGTTCTTC. It codes for CATSDSGREGEDEQFF.

The rearrangement links TRBV23-1 to TRBJ1-6; D is ambiguous. TRBV23-1 is assigned to the ORF class and has an uncertain function. Trimming cost V 8 bases and J 11 bases, with 16 bases left between them. The CDR3 is 13 residues long. DNA of the CDR3: TGCGCCAGCTCATCACCGGGTACCCCACCCCTCCACTTT. This sequence encodes CASSSPGTPPLHF.

This clone appeared once. The V call is TRBV6-2 or TRBV6-3, the J call TRBJ2-6; D ambiguous. The V end lost 2 bases, the J end lost 1 base, and 6 bases lay between the germline ends. This CDR3 comprises 15 residues. Germline CDR1 MNHEY, CDR2 SVGEGT. The DNA for the CDR3 is TGTGCCAGCAGTTACAGTCAATCTGGGGCCAACGTCCTGACTTTC. It encodes CASSYSQSGANVLTF.